The present TCR beta chain was sequenced within a study of T cell repertoires in cytomegalovirus infection. Background on the study: Public TCR beta signatures marked donors with CMV infection and the matching HLA.

Study outcomes and limitations: HLA-C-restricted TCR beta clonotypes specific for CMV led the ex vivo response. Totalled public TCR beta family frequency picked out people who carried CMV plus the relevant HLA.

This clonotype was seen a few times. Its antigen remains unknown. The V gene end was trimmed by 4 bases and the J gene end by 1 base; junction bases not matched to a gene: 11. The CDR3 is 17 residues long. Germline V gene data show CDR1 as MNHEY and CDR2 as SVGEGT. MiXCR, run by TCRdb on the reads, gives a single entry per CDR3 protein. The sample yields more than 650,000 distinct CDR3 sequences, approximately 40% seen once. The source of this sequence is a human donor in good health (CMV status not recorded). Some clones in this sample may be carry-over from other donors' samples. The chain has TRBV6-2 or TRBV6-3 and TRBJ2-5; 8 bases fit TRBD2. Material for sequencing was PBMCs. CDR3 in DNA: TGTGCCAGCAGTTCCCCCTCAGCGGGGGTTATCCAAGAGACCCAGTACTTC. Its protein product is CASSSPSAGVIQETQYF.